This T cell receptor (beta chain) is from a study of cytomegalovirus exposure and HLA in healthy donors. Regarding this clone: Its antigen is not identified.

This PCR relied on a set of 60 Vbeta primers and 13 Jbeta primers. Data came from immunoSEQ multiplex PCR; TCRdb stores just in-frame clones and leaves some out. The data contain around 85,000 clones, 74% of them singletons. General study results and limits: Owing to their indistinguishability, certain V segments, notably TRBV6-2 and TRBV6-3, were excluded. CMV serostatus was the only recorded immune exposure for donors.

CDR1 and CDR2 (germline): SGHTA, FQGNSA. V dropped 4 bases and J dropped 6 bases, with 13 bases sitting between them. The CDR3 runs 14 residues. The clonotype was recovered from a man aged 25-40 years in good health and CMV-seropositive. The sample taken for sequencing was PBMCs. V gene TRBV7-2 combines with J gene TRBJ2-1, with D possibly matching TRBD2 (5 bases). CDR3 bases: TGTGCCAGCAGCTCCCGGACTCTTCTCAATGAGCAGTTCTTC. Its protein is CASSSRTLLNEQFF.